Presented here are 21 T cell receptor beta chains from one specimen sequenced in a study of T cells after yellow fever vaccination. One entry per CDR3 protein, called by TCRdb with MiXCR from the 5' RACE reads. The sample records more than 300,000 distinct CDR3 sequences, approximately 7% being singletons. The input for sequencing was PBMCs, taken approximately 40 days after the first yellow fever vaccination. The receptors come from a man aged 18 to 29 who received the YFV17D yellow fever vaccine.

This clonotype appeared a few times. The V gene is TRBV11-3, the J gene TRBJ2-1; D may be TRBD1 (6 bases). CDR1 is SGHNT, CDR2 YENEEA, per germline. Trimming took off 3 bases at V and 9 bases at J, with 18 bases between the two ends. The CDR3 has 15 amino acids. The CDR3 region is CASSFSGVGGSEQFF. As DNA, the CDR3 is TGTGCCAGCAGCTTTTCAGGGGTAGGTGGGAGTGAGCAGTTCTTC. Looking up the rest from reference TRBV11-3 and TRBJ2-1 gives the full variable domain: EAGVVQSPRYKIIEKKQPVAFWCNPISGHNTLYWYLQNLGQGPELLIRYENEEAVDDSQLPKDRFSAERLKGVDSTLKIQPAELGDSAVYLCASSFSGVGGSEQFFGPGTRLTVL.

This clonotype was observed a handful of times. The V call is TRBV15, the J call TRBJ2-1; D gene unclear. V shed 7 bases and J shed 6 bases, with 28 bases lying between them. CDR1 and CDR2 from the germline V gene are LNHNV and YYDKDF (reference sequence). The CDR3 is 18 residues long. The DNA of the CDR3 is TGTGCCACCAATCGCGGAAGGCCCCCACTATATCGCGGCAATGAGCAGTTCTTC. As protein: CATNRGRPPLYRGNEQFF.

V usage is TRBV20-1 and J usage is TRBJ2-1, with 12 positions matching TRBD2. This CDR3 comprises 14 residues. The V segment lost 5 bases and the J segment 4 bases; nucleotides outside the gene matches: 3. Per the germline V gene, CDR1 is DFQATT and CDR2 is SNEGSKA (reference sequence). CDR3 sequence: CSASTSGGYNEQFF. CDR3 bases: TGCAGTGCTTCAACTAGCGGGGGGTACAATGAGCAGTTCTTC.

This clonotype was seen repeatedly, ten times or more. The genes are TRBV11-2 and TRBJ2-3, with D uncertain. The CDR3 spans 16 residues. Per the germline V gene, CDR1 is SGHAT and CDR2 is FQNNGV. Trimming took off 3 bases at V and 2 bases at J, with 15 bases between the two ends. The CDR3, as DNA: TGTGCCAGCAGCTTGTGGGGTCCAGAGTACACAGATACGCAGTATTTT. This codes for CASSLWGPEYTDTQYF.

The chain couples TRBV6-1 to TRBJ2-1, with TRBD1 matching 11 bases. The germline CDR1 and CDR2 sequences are MNHNS and SASEGT. CDR3 size: 16 residues. After removal of 8 bases from V and 9 bases from J, the junction contained 15 bases not matched to a gene. CDR3: CASQDRGRGVRGEQFF. The CDR3 DNA sequence: TGTGCCAGCCAGGACAGGGGGCGCGGGGTACGAGGTGAGCAGTTCTTC.

The table lists this clonotype with a few counts. The gene calls are TRBV18 and TRBJ1-1; the match to TRBD1 covers 9 bases. V gave up 2 bases and J gave up 0 bases; unmatched junction bases: 4. The CDR3 contains 16 residues. Germline V lookup: CDR1 KGHSH, CDR2 LQKENI. DNA of the CDR3: TGTGCCAGCTCACCAGGACAGGGGTACATGAACACTGAAGCTTTCTTT. Amino acids: CASSPGQGYMNTEAFF.

This clonotype was observed many times. The genes are TRBV21-1 and TRBJ1-2; no DNA check was done on the table's D call, TRBD1. TRBV21-1 is a pseudogene locus. CDR3 length: 13 residues. The CDR3 loop reads CASSKVGGGGYTF. The CDR3 DNA sequence: TGTGCCAGCAGCAAAGTAGGGGGGGGCGGCTACACCTTC.

This clonotype has more than one count but fewer than ten. This chain links TRBV4-3 with TRBJ2-3, with a tentative D call TRBD1 (5 bases). The V end lost 0 bases, the J end lost 8 bases, and 21 bases lay between the germline ends. CDR1 is LGHNA, CDR2 YSLEER, per germline. The CDR3 is 17 amino acids. The CDR3 region has the DNA TGCGCCAGCAGCCAAGAGGCCAGCCGGGTACAGGCGCGTACGCAGTATTTT. It codes for CASSQEASRVQARTQYF.

Many counts were recorded for this clonotype. The gene calls are TRBV9 and TRBJ1-3, with 7 bases that match TRBD1. Germline lookup yields CDR1 SGDLS and CDR2 YYNGEE. V lost 0 bases, J lost 0 bases, and 3 bases stayed unmatched. The CDR3 is made up of 16 amino acids. This CDR3 reads CASSVATGDSGNTIYF. The DNA for the CDR3 is TGTGCCAGCAGCGTAGCTACAGGGGACTCTGGAAACACCATATATTTT. Full variable domain (outside the CDR3, taken from reference TRBV9 and TRBJ1-3): DSGVTQTPKHLITATGQRVTLRCSPRSGDLSVYWYQQSLDQGLQFLIQYYNGEERAKGNILERFSAQQFPDLHSELNLSSLELGDSALYFCASSVATGDSGNTIYFGEGSWLTVV.

This clonotype has only a few counts. V and J are TRBV4-1 and TRBJ2-7; D tentatively reads TRBD1 or TRBD2 (6 bases each). The V gene's germline CDR1 is MGHRA and CDR2 YSYEKL. Trimming cost V 3 bases and J 2 bases, with 20 bases left between them. The CDR3 loop spans 17 amino acids. The DNA of the CDR3 is TGCGCCAGCAGCCAGCAGTTGGGGGGCCCGTGGGCCTACGAGCAGTACGTC. It yields the protein CASSQQLGGPWAYEQYV.

V usage is TRBV12-3 or TRBV12-4 and J usage is TRBJ2-5, with a weak D call TRBD2 (6 bases). V was pared by 6 bases and J by 5 bases, with 22 bases between. The CDR3 covers 16 residues. CDR3 in DNA: TGTGCCAGCAGGCCTAAAGCTGGGGTTGCGGGGGAGACCCAGTACTTC. The encoded protein is CASRPKAGVAGETQYF.

CDR3 residues: CASSGSSYNSPLHF. CDR3 DNA sequence: TGCGCCAGCAGCGGGAGCTCCTATAATTCACCCCTCCACTTT. This chain joins TRBV5-1 and TRBJ1-6; D is unclear. Germline V gene sequence: CDR1 SGHRS, CDR2 YFSETQ. The length of the CDR3 is 14 residues. Trimming removed 4 bases from V and 0 bases from J, with 5 bases in between.

This clonotype was detected many times. The J gene is TRBJ2-3, the V gene TRBV3-1; TRBD2 agrees at 8 bases. This CDR3 region has 15 residues. Losses at the gene ends were 1 base for V and 6 bases for J; bases not matched to a gene: 6. The germline gives CDR1 LGHDT, CDR2 YNNKEL (reference sequence). CDR3 sequence (DNA): TGTGCCAGCAGCCAAGCGGGGGGGCCATCCGATACGCAGTATTTT. This translates into CASSQAGGPSDTQYF.

The chain carries TRBV2 and TRBJ2-7, with 7 bases lining up with TRBD1. Germline assignment: CDR1 SNHLY and CDR2 FYNNEI. Trimming cost V 2 bases and J 5 bases; bases outside gene matches: 3. This CDR3 contains 13 residues. The CDR3 sequence: CASSETGAHEQYF. DNA of the CDR3: TGTGCCAGCAGTGAAACAGGGGCCCACGAGCAGTACTTC.

This clonotype occurred a few times. The chain recombines TRBV5-1 with TRBJ2-7; D not resolved. Germline V gene lookup returns CDR1 SGHRS and CDR2 YFSETQ. V was trimmed by 4 bases and J by 5 bases, leaving 16 bases between them. The CDR3 consists of 14 residues. As DNA, the CDR3 is TGCGCCAGCAGCGCCGACAATTACCTCCACGAGCAGTACTTC. Translating gives CASSADNYLHEQYF. Full variable domain (outside the CDR3, taken from reference TRBV5-1 and TRBJ2-7): KAGVTQTPRYLIKTRGQQVTLSCSPISGHRSVSWYQQTPGQGLQFLFEYFSETQRNKGNFPGRFSGRQFSNSRSEMNVSTLELGDSALYLCASSADNYLHEQYFGPGTRLTVT.

This clonotype was counted between two and nine times. Germline and junction disagree at one end, which may indicate a read error. The chain joins TRBV10-3 to TRBJ1-6; D is undetermined. The length of the CDR3 is 13 residues. The germline V gene has CDR1 ENHRY and CDR2 SYGVKD. The CDR3 loop is CALRMEYNSPLHF. The CDR3 region has the DNA TGTGCCCTCAGGATGGAATATAATTCACCCCTCCACTTT.

The sample holds a few counts of this clonotype. The rearrangement links TRBV5-1 to TRBJ2-1, with D hard to call. The CDR3 extends over 15 amino acids. With 3 bases removed from V and 1 base from J, the gap between germline ends came to 11 bases. From germline, CDR1 is SGHRS and CDR2 YFSETQ. The CDR3 coding sequence is TGCGCCAGCAGCTCACCGCTCTTGTCCTACAATGAGCAGTTCTTC. Its protein product is CASSSPLLSYNEQFF.

The chain has TRBV5-5 and TRBJ2-1; TRBD2 might be the D (5 bases). The germline V gene encodes CDR1 SGHKS and CDR2 YYEKEE (reference sequence). Trimming took 0 bases from V and 10 from J, leaving 11 bases between them. The CDR3 is made up of 13 amino acids. The CDR3 bases are TGTGCCAGCAGCTTGGATCTAGCTTTCGAGCAGTTCTTC. It specifies CASSLDLAFEQFF.

This clonotype was recorded a few times. The CDR3 spells CASRWAGDSNQPQHF. In nucleotides, the CDR3 is TGTGCCAGCCGTTGGGCAGGGGATAGCAATCAGCCCCAGCATTTT. This rearrangement joins TRBV7-2 to TRBJ1-5; possible D gene TRBD1, 6 bases. Looked up from germline, CDR1 is SGHTA and CDR2 is FQGNSA. This CDR3 has 15 amino acids. V lost 8 bases and J 0 bases, leaving 14 bases between the germline ends.

This clonotype was detected a few times. The gene calls are TRBV30 and TRBJ1-5, with a weak D call TRBD1 (5 bases). CDR1 is GTSNPN and CDR2 is SVGIG in the germline V gene (reference sequence). The germline V and J ends were trimmed by 0 bases and 10 bases, with 16 bases remaining between them. The CDR3 is 14 amino acids. This CDR3 reads CAWSVGQGTSPQHF. Here the CDR3 DNA reads TGTGCCTGGAGTGTGGGGCAGGGCACTTCCCCCCAGCATTTT. The entire variable domain, with the rest obtained from reference TRBV30 and TRBJ1-5, is as follows: SQTIHQWPATLVQPVGSPLSLECTVEGTSNPNLYWYRQAAGRGLQLLFYSVGIGQISSEVPQNLSASRPQDRQFILSSKKLLLSDSGFYLCAWSVGQGTSPQHFGDGTRLSIL.

CDR3 bases: TGCAGTGCTAGCCCGGCGGGGGGGGACACCGGGGAGCTGTTTTTT. Amino acids: CSASPAGGDTGELFF. The chain has TRBV20-1 and TRBJ2-2, with 9 bases fitting TRBD2. Per the germline V gene, CDR1 is DFQATT and CDR2 is SNEGSKA (reference sequence). This CDR3 has 15 residues. The trim removed 3 bases at V and 3 bases at J, leaving 5 bases unmatched.